This is a list of T cell receptor beta chains from one sample in a study of T-cell memory formation after mild COVID-19. In TCRdb, the 5' RACE reads were re-called with MiXCR into one record per CDR3 protein. The sample lists about 49,000 distinct CDR3 sequences; about 7.3% were seen once. The specimen was PBMCs or a T cell subset sorted from them (not recorded which). The origin of the receptors is a man between 18 and 35 years old who had mild COVID-19 (a few samples of this study predate the infection). Cell type and time point are not known. Each CDR3 is given with its conserved first and last residue.

V: TRBV5-5
CDR3: CASSLDGAQETQYF

V: TRBV20-1
CDR3: CSASSGDSYNEQFF

V: TRBV7-2
CDR3: CASSLDQGGQETQYF

V: TRBV11-2
CDR3: CASSYSGLAGVNEQFF

V: TRBV4-2
CDR3: CASSQVEQGEGTQYF

V: TRBV25-1
CDR3: CASSNRDIGADTQYF

V: TRBV4-1
CDR3: CASSPSGQGYEQYF

V: TRBV7-9
CDR3: CASGTSAGANVLTF

V: TRBV7-8
CDR3: CASSFVLAGGAKNIQYF

V: TRBV7-9
CDR3: CASSAGTGHRQPQHF